The sequence of this TCR beta chain was determined in a study of cytomegalovirus exposure and HLA in healthy donors (dated 2017 in TCRdb). At the level of the whole study: A later analysis indicated that the 100 to 150 validation repertoires were generated on the platform also employed for the roughly 650 repertoires of the first cohort. High-throughput TCR immunosequencing, statistical association of individual TCRs with disease status, and machine learning were combined to predict cytomegalovirus infection status. A separate validation cohort of 100 to 150 different subjects was used in addition to the roughly 700-subject first cohort. The aim of the study was to test whether cataloging public T cell receptors could identify signatures of past pathogen exposure. General study outcomes and caveats: Across donors, most TCR sequences were observed very rarely, whereas some public TCRs were present in many individuals. Three of the identified cytomegalovirus-associated TCR beta chains were confirmed in vitro to be specific for cytomegalovirus antigens. The authors suggested that the approach could potentially be extended to other disease states and immunological phenotypes. A later analysis found that TCRs clustered in the first cohort also tended to co-occur in the roughly 120 validation repertoires, with approximately 95% of cluster scores above 0. The study listed 150 to 200 TCR beta chains as associated with cytomegalovirus. A later analysis lacked HLA typing for the validation cohort, so it scored co-occurrence in that cohort across all 110 or so repertoires. The classifier was reported to diagnose cytomegalovirus status with high specificity and sensitivity in both the original and validation cohorts.

Preparation of the library involved the immunoSEQ multiplex PCR assay. As for the original processing: To diagnose cytomegalovirus status from the catalog of TCR beta chain sequences, a statistical classification framework was built. Imported from immuneACCESS, the table was reduced by TCRdb to in-frame sequences with V and J called. These copies leave out some clones; in studies compared against another copy, an unresolved V gene accounts for under half, and the cause of the remainder is not known. D and trimming were read from the DNA, whereas the V and J calls and clone size are those reported in that table. This sample lists tens of thousands of clones; less than 96% were detected once. The ten largest clones capture 1% to 1.5% of the sample. Donors formed part of the validation cohort, which comprised about 120 subjects and was distinct from the first cohort of 550 to 850 subjects. Looking up the germline V gene yields CDR1 SGHRS and CDR2 YFSETQ. The V end loses 0 bases and the J end loses 4 bases, and a stretch of 5 bases separates them. The CDR3, from cysteine to phenylalanine, totals 12 residues. The DNA shown is the 36-base CDR3, in frame from base 1.

With respect to this clone: Its binding antigen is unknown. Base qualities are not recorded, but no much larger clone differs from it by a single base.

The chain is encoded by TRBV5-1 joined to TRBJ2-7; no D gene can be assigned with confidence. The TCR was taken from a young woman in good health and CMV-seronegative. The sample comprised PBMCs. The CDR3 region: CASSLVGYEQYF. The DNA sequence reads TGCGCCAGCAGCTTGGTCGGTTACGAGCAGTACTTC.